This T cell receptor (beta chain) was identified in a study of technical replicates of blood from several donors. Generated by immunoSEQ multiplex PCR, the TCRdb table keeps only in-frame clones and is missing some. The profile shows tens of thousands of clones, around 97% of them singletons. The source of this sequence is a human donor in good health. Specimen: T cells isolated from PBMCs.

This CDR3 is CASSYSRARDYGYTF. The DNA for the CDR3 is TGTGCCAGCAGCTATTCCAGGGCCAGGGACTATGGCTACACCTTC. V is TRBV7-2 and J is TRBJ1-2, with D perhaps matching TRBD1 (5 bases). Per the germline V gene, CDR1 is SGHTA and CDR2 is FQGNSA. The CDR3 is 15 residues long. Between the trimmed V and J ends, which lost 4 bases and 3 bases, there was a span of 15 bases.